This T cell receptor beta chain was captured in a study of tumor-infiltrating lymphocytes in primary liver carcinoma. Study background: The patient group consisted of men and women aged 30 to 69 years.

Unsorted whole blood served as the source of blood RNA, and germline DNA was extracted as well. Presurgery, around 4 milliliters of peripheral blood were collected. Total RNA (around 0.45 ug) served as template for TCR beta cDNA synthesis primed by a constant-region primer. Slightly modified ARM-PCR, run as three nested multiplex PCR rounds, produced the TCR beta libraries. PCR rounds one and two used TRBV1-TRBV30 forward primers with a C-beta reverse primer for 10 cycles each. TCRdb fed the multiplex PCR reads into MiXCR, producing one record per CDR3 protein. The table shows approximately 330,000 distinct CDR3 sequences, with roughly two thirds occurring only once. Comment on this clonotype: The CDR3 ends on some other residue instead of the conserved phenylalanine or tryptophan, so this is likely a read error.

The V gene's germline CDR1 is MNHNS and CDR2 SASEGT. Trimming took 6 bases from V and 10 from J; bases not matched to a gene: 2. This CDR3 is 12 amino acids long. The rearrangement links TRBV6-1 to TRBJ1-6; TRBD1 agrees at 8 bases. Sequenced: peripheral blood. The sequence was obtained from a man between 40 and 49 years old with primary liver carcinoma and hepatitis B virus infection. Here the CDR3 reads CASRTGESPLHL. CDR3 DNA: TGTGCCAGCAGGACAGGGGAATCACCCCTCCACTTA.